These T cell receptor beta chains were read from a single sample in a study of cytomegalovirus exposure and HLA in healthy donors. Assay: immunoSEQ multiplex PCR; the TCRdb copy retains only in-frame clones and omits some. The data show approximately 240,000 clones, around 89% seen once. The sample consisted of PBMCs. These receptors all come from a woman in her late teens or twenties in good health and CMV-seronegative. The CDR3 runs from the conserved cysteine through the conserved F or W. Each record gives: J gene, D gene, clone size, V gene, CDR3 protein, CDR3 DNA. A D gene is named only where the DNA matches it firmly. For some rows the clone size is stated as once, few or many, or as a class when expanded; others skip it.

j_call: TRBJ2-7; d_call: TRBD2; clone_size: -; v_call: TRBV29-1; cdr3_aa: CSVEGTSGTSYEQYF; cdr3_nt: TGCAGCGTTGAGGGGACTAGCGGGACCTCCTACGAGCAGTACTTC
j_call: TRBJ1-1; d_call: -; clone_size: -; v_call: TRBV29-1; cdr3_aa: CSAPTRVEELNTEAFF; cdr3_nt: TGCAGCGCTCCCACCCGGGTAGAGGAATTGAACACTGAAGCTTTCTTT
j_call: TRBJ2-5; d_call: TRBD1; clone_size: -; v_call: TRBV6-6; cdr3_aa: CASSKDRGIETQYF; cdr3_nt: TGTGCCAGCAGCAAAGACAGGGGGATAGAGACCCAGTACTTC
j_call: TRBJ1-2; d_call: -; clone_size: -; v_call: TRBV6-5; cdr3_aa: CASSYQAGANYGYTF; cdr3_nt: TGTGCCAGCAGTTATCAAGCAGGGGCTAACTATGGCTACACCTTC
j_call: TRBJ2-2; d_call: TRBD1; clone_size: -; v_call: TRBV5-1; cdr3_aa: CASSSWTGPDTGELFF; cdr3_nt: TGCGCCAGCAGCTCCTGGACAGGTCCCGACACCGGGGAGCTGTTTTTT
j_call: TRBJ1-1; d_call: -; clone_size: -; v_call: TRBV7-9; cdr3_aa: CASSRQITMILEAFF; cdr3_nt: TGTGCCAGCAGCCGACAGATAACCATGATCCTAGAAGCTTTCTTT
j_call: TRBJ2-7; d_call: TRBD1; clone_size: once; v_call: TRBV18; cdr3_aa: CASSPQGAYEQYF; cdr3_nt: TGTGCCAGCTCACCACAGGGGGCTTACGAGCAGTACTTC
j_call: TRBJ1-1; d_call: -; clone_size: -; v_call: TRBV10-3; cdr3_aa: CAIAIGGDTEAFF; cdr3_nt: TGTGCCATAGCAATAGGAGGGGACACTGAAGCTTTCTTT
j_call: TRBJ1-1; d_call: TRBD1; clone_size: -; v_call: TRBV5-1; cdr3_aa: CASTSKGANTEAFF; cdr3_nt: TGCGCCAGCACCTCTAAGGGGGCGAACACTGAAGCTTTCTTT
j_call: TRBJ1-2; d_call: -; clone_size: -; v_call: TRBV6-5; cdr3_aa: CASSYPGYGYTF; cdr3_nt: TGTGCCAGCAGTTATCCGGGGTATGGCTACACCTTC
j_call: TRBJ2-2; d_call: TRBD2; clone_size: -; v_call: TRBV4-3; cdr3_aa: CASSQESSGGGAGELFF; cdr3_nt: TGCGCCAGCAGCCAAGAGTCGAGCGGGGGGGGAGCCGGGGAGCTGTTTTTT
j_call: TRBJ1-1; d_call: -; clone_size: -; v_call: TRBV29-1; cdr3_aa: CSVTPVRAGELAFF; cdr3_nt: TGCAGCGTTACCCCCGTGCGGGCAGGGGAGTTGGCTTTCTTT
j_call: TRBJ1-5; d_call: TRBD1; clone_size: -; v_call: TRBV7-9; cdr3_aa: CASSLGPTGGGQPQHF; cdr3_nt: TGTGCCAGCAGCTTAGGCCCTACAGGGGGAGGTCAGCCCCAGCATTTT
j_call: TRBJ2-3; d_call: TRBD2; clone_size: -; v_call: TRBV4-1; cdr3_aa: CASSHKGLAGGPLADTQYF; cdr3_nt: TGCGCCAGCAGCCACAAGGGACTAGCGGGGGGGCCGTTGGCAGATACGCAGTATTTT
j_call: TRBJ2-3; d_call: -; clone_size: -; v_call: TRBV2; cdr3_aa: CAVNRNYF; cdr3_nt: TGTGCCGTAAACAGAAACTATTTT
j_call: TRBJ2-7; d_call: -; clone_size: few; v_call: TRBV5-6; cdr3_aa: CASSLALSSSYEQYF; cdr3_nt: TGTGCCAGCAGCTTGGCCCTTTCTAGCTCCTACGAGCAGTACTTC
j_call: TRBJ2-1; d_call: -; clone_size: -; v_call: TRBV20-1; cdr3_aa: CSARLVNEQFF; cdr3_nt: TGCAGTGCTAGACTAGTCAATGAGCAGTTCTTC
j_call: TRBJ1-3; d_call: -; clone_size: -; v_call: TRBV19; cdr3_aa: CASSLRGSLGGNTIYF; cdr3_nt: TGTGCCAGTAGTCTGCGTGGGAGTTTAGGTGGAAACACCATATATTTT
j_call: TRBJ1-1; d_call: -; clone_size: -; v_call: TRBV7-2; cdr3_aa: CASSFRNTEAFF; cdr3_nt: TGTGCCAGCAGCTTTCGGAACACTGAAGCTTTCTTT
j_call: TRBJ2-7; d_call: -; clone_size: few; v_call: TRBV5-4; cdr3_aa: CASSSGGSYEQYF; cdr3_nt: TGTGCCAGCAGCTCCGGCGGCTCCTACGAGCAGTACTTC
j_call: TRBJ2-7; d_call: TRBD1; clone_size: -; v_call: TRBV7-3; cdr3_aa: CASSPNGQGAYEQYF; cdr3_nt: TGTGCCAGCAGCCCCAATGGACAGGGGGCTTACGAGCAGTACTTC
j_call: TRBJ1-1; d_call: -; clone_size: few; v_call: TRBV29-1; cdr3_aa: CSVPNSMNTEAFF; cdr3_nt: TGCAGCGTTCCGAACAGCATGAACACTGAAGCTTTCTTT
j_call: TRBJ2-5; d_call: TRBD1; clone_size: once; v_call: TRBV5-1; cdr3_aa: CASSLAGTGIETQYF; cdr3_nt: TGCGCCAGCAGCTTGGCCGGGACAGGGATCGAGACCCAGTACTTC
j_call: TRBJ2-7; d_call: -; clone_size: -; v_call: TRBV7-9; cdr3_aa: CASSLDRVTYEQYF; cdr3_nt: TGTGCCAGCAGCTTAGACAGGGTCACCTACGAGCAGTACTTC
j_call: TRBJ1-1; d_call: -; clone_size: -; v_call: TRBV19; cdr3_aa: CASSRGQMFTQAFF; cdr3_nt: TGTGCCAGTAGCAGAGGACAGATGTTTACTCAAGCTTTCTTT
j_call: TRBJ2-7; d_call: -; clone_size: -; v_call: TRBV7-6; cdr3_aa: CASSSLGLLSSYEQYF; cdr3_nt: TGTGCCAGCAGCTCATTGGGACTGTTGAGCTCCTACGAGCAGTACTTC
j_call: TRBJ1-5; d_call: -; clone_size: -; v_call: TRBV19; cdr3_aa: CPVFQNQPQHF; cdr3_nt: TGTCCCGTATTTCAGAATCAGCCCCAGCATTTT
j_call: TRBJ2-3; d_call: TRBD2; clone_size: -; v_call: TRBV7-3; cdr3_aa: CASSPPRGRRSGSITDTQYF; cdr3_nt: TGTGCCAGCAGCCCGCCGCGTGGACGGAGGAGCGGGAGTATCACAGATACGCAGTATTTT
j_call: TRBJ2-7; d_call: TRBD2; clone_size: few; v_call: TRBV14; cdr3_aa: CASSPGGRQYF; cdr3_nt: TGTGCCAGCAGCCCGGGGGGGAGGCAGTACTTC
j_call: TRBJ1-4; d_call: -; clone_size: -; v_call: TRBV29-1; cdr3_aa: CSVEDRHGKLFF; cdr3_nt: TGCAGCGTTGAAGATCGACACGGAAAACTGTTTTTT
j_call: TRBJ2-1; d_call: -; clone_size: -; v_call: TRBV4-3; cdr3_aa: CASSQGVGDNEQFF; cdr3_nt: TGCGCCAGCAGCCAAGGGGTGGGAGACAATGAGCAGTTCTTC
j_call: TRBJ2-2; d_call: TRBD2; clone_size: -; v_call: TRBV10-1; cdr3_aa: CASSASGDDTGELFF; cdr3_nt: TGCGCCAGCAGTGCAAGCGGGGATGACACCGGGGAGCTGTTTTTT
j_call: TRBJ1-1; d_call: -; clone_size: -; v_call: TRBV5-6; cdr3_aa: CASRTGQSNTEAFF; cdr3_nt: TGTGCCAGCAGGACGGGACAATCGAACACTGAAGCTTTCTTT
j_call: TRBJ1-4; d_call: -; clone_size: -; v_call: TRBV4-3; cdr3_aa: CASSQESRGLTNEKLFF; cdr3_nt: TGCGCCAGCAGCCAAGAGAGCCGGGGTCTGACTAATGAAAAACTGTTTTTT
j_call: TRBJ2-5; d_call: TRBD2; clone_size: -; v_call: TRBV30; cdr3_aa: CAWSAGLDQETQYF; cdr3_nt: TGTGCCTGGAGCGCGGGACTAGACCAAGAGACCCAGTACTTC
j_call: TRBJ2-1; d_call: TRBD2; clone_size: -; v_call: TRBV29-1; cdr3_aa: CSVELAGGHVHNEQFF; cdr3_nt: TGCAGCGTTGAACTAGCGGGGGGCCATGTCCACAATGAGCAGTTCTTC
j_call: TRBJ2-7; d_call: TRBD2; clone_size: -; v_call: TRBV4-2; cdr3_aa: CASSQASLAQDEQYF; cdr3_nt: TGTGCCAGCAGCCAAGCGTCACTAGCGCAGGACGAGCAGTACTTC
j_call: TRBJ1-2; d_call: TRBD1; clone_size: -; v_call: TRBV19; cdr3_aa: CASSITHGTGTVENYGYTF; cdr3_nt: TGTGCCAGTAGTATAACCCACGGGACAGGGACAGTAGAAAACTATGGCTACACCTTC
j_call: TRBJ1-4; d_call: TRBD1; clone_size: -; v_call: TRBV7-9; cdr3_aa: CASSSNIQGIGNEKLFF; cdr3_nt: TGTGCCAGCAGCTCAAATATACAGGGGATAGGGAATGAAAAACTGTTTTTT
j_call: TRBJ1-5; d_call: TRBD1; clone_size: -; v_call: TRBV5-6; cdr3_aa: CASSVTGRKAPYQPQHF; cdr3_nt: TGTGCCAGCAGCGTGACAGGGAGAAAGGCTCCCTATCAGCCCCAGCATTTT
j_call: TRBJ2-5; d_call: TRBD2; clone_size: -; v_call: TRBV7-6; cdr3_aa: CASSLGLLAGGETQYF; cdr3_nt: TGTGCCAGCAGCTTAGGATTACTAGCGGGAGGGGAGACCCAGTACTTC
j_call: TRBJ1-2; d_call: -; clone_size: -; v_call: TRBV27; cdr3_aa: CASGLAARANYGYTF; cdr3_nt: TGTGCCAGCGGTCTGGCGGCGCGAGCTAACTATGGCTACACCTTC
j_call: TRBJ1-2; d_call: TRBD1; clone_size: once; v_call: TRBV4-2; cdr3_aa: CASSQDIPGQGIFYGYTF; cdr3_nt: TGTGCCAGCAGCCAAGATATTCCGGGACAGGGGATTTTTTATGGCTACACCTTC
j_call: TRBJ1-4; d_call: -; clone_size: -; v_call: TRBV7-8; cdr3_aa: CASSPRDWLGEKLFF; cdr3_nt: TGTGCCAGCAGCCCCCGGGATTGGCTGGGGGAAAAACTGTTTTTT
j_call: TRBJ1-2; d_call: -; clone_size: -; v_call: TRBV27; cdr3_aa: CASSLTGSNYGYTF; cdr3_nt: TGTGCCAGCAGTTTAACAGGATCAAACTATGGCTACACCTTC
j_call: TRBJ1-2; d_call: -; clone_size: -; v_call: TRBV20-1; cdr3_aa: CRGVSGDGYTF; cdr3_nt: TGCAGGGGTGTCTCGGGGGATGGCTACACCTTC
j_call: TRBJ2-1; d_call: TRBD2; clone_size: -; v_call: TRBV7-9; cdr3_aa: CASSLALAGGPEQFF; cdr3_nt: TGTGCCAGCAGCTTAGCACTAGCGGGAGGGCCTGAGCAGTTCTTC
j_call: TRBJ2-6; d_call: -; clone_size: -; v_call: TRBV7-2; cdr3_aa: CASSSAGTVSGANVLTF; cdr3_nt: TGTGCCAGCAGCTCGGCAGGCACCGTCTCTGGGGCCAACGTCCTGACTTTC
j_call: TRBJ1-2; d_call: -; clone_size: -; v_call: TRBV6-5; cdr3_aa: CAIRGGAAYGYTF; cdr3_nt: TGTGCCATTCGGGGGGGGGCGGCCTATGGCTACACCTTC
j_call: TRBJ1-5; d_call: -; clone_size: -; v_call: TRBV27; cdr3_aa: CASSLQGFNQPQHF; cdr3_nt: TGTGCCAGCAGTTTACAGGGGTTCAATCAGCCCCAGCATTTT
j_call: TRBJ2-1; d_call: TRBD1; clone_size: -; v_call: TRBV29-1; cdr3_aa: CSAGTGAYNEQFF; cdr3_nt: TGCAGCGCCGGGACAGGTGCCTACAATGAGCAGTTCTTC
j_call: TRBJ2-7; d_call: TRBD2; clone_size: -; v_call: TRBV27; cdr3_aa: CASSLGWREGGDEQYF; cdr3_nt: TGTGCCAGCAGTTTAGGTTGGAGGGAGGGCGGGGACGAGCAGTACTTC
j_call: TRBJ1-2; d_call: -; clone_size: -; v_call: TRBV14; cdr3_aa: CASSQVAGVGYTF; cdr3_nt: TGTGCCAGCAGCCAAGTGGCAGGGGTTGGCTACACCTTC
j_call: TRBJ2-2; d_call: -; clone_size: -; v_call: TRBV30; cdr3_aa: CAWSGMTGELFF; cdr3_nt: TGTGCCTGGAGTGGTATGACCGGGGAGCTGTTTTTT
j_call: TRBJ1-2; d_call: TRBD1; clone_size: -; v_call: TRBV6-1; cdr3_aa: CASSDRTTGGRGYTF; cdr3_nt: TGTGCCAGCAGTGACAGAACGACAGGGGGCCGAGGCTACACCTTC